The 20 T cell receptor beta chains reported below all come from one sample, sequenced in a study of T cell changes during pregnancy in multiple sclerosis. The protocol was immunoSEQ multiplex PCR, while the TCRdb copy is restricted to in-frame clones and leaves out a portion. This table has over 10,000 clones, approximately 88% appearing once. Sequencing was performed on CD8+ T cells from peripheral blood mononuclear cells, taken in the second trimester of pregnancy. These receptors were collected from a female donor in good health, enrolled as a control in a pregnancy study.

The CDR3 DNA follows: TGTGCCAGCAGCTTAGGACCCGGGTGGGGGGACACTGAAGCTTTCTTT. Translation gives CASSLGPGWGDTEAFF. The rearrangement links TRBV13 to TRBJ1-1; D is possibly TRBD1 (5 bases). The germline V and J ends were trimmed by 0 bases and 3 bases, with 14 bases remaining between them. CDR1 is PRHDT, CDR2 FYEKMQ, per germline (reference sequence). The CDR3 spans 16 residues.

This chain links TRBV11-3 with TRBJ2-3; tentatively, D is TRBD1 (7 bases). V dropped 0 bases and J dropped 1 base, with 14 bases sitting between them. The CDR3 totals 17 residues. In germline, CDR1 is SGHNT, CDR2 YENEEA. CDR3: CASSLDQGGPGTDTQYF. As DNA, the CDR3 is TGTGCCAGCAGCTTAGATCAGGGGGGTCCCGGCACAGATACGCAGTATTTT.

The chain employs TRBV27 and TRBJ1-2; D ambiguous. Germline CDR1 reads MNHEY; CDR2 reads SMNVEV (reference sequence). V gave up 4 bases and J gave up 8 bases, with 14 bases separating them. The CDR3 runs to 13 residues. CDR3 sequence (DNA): TGTGCCAGCAGTTACGCGTGGTGGCGGGGCTACACCTTC. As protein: CASSYAWWRGYTF.

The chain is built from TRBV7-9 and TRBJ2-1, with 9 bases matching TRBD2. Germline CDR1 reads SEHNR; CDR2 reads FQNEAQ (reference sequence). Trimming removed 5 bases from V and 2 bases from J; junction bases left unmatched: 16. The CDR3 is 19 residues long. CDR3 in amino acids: CASSPGRGRGGSPYNEQFF. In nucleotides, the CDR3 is TGTGCCAGCAGCCCCGGGAGGGGGCGGGGGGGGAGCCCCTACAATGAGCAGTTCTTC.

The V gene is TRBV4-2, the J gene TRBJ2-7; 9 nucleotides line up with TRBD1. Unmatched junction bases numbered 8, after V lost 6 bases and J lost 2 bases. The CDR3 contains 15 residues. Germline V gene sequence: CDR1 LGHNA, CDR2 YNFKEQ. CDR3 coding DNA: TGTGCCAGCAGTCAGGACAGGGGTGCGACCTACGAGCAGTACTTC. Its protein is CASSQDRGATYEQYF.

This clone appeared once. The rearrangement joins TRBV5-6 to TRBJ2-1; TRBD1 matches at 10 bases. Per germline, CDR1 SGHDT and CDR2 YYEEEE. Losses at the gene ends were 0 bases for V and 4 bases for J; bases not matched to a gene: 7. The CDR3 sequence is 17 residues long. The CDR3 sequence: CASSLVIWTGGYNEQFF. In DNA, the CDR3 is TGTGCCAGCAGCTTGGTTATTTGGACAGGGGGTTACAATGAGCAGTTCTTC. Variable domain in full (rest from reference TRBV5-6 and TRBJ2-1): DAGVTQSPTHLIKTRGQQVTLRCSPKSGHDTVSWYQQALGQGPQFIFQYYEEEERQRGNFPDRFSGHQFPNYSSELNVNALLLGDSALYLCASSLVIWTGGYNEQFFGPGTRLTVL.

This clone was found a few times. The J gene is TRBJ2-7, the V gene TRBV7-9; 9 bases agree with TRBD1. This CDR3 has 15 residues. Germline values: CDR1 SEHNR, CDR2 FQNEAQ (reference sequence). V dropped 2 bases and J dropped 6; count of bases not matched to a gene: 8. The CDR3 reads CASSLTGTGLSEQYF. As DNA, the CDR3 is TGTGCCAGCAGCTTAACCGGGACAGGGTTGTCCGAGCAGTACTTC.

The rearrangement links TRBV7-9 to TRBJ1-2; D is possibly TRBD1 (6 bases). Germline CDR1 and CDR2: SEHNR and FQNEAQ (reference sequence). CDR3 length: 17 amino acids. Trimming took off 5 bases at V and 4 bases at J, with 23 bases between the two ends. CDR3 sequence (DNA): TGTGCCAGCAGCAGAAGGGGGTCGACACCAGCCCTCTATGGCTACACCTTC. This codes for CASSRRGSTPALYGYTF.

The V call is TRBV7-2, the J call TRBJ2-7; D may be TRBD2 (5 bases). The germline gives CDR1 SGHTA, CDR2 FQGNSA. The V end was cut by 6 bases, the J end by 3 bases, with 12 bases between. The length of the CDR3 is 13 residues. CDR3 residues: CASSSGLLYEQYF. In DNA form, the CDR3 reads TGTGCCAGCAGTTCAGGACTTCTCTACGAGCAGTACTTC.

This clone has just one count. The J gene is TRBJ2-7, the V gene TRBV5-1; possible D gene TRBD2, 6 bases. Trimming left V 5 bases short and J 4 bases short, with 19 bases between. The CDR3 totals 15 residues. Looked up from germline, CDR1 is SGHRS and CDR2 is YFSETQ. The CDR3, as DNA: TGCGCCAGCAGGGTTCCAGACGGAGGGGATTACGAGCAGTACTTC. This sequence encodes CASRVPDGGDYEQYF.

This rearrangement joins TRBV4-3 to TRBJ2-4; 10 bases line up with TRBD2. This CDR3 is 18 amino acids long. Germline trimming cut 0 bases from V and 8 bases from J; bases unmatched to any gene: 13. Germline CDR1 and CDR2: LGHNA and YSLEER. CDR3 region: CASSQDGSSGSLGDIQYF. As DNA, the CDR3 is TGCGCCAGCAGCCAAGACGGTTCTAGCGGGAGTTTGGGTGACATTCAGTACTTC.

This chain's CDR3 is CASSISSRGHQPQHF. Here the CDR3 DNA reads TGTGCCAGTAGTATCTCATCCAGGGGGCATCAGCCCCAGCATTTT. This sequence joins TRBV19 and TRBJ1-5; 8 bases align to TRBD1. V was pared by 3 bases and J by 5 bases, with 6 bases of the junction left unmatched. The germline V gene encodes CDR1 LNHDA and CDR2 SQIVND (reference sequence). CDR3 size: 15 residues.

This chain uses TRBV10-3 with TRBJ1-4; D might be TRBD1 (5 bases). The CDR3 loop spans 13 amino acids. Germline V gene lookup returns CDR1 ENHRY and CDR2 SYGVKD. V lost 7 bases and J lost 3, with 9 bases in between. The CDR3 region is CAIKGRSNEKLFF. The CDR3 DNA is TGTGCCATCAAGGGGCGCTCTAATGAAAAACTGTTTTTT.

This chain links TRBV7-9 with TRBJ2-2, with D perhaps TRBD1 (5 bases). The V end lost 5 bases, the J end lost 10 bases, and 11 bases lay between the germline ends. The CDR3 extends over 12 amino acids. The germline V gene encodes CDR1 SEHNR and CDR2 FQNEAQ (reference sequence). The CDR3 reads CASSPGKEELFF. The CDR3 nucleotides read TGTGCCAGCAGCCCAGGGAAGGAGGAGCTGTTTTTT.

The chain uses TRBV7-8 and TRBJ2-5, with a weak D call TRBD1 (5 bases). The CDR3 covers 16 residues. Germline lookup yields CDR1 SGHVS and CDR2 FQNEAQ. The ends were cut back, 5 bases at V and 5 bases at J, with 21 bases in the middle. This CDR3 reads CASSPYGPGLGETQYF. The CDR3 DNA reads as TGTGCCAGCAGCCCCTACGGGCCAGGGCTAGGGGAGACCCAGTACTTC.

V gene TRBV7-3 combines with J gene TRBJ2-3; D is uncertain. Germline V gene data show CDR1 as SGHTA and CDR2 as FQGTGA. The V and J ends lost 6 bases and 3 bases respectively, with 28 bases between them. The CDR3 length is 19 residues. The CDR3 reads CASRKPAEIVTRLTDTQYF. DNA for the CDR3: TGTGCCAGCAGGAAACCGGCGGAAATAGTAACCCGACTTACAGATACGCAGTATTTT.

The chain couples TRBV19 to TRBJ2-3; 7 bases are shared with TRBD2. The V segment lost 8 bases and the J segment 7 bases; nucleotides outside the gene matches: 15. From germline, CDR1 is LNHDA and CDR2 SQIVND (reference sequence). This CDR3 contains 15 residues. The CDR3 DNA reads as TGTGCCAGTCGTGGTAGGGAGGGCTATTTAAATACGCAGTATTTT. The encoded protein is CASRGREGYLNTQYF.

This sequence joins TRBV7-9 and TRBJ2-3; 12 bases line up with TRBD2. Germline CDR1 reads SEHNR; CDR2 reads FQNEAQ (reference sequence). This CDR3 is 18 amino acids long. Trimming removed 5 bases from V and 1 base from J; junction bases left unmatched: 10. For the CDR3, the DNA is TGTGCCAGCAGCCGACCCGGACTAGCGGGGCTAGGCACAGATACGCAGTATTTT. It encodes CASSRPGLAGLGTDTQYF.

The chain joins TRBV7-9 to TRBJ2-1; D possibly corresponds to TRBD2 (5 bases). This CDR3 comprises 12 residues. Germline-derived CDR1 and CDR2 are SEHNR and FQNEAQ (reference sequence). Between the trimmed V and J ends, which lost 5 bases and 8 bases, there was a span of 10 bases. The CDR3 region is CASSQDLDEQFF. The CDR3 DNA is TGTGCCAGCAGCCAGGACTTGGATGAGCAGTTCTTC.

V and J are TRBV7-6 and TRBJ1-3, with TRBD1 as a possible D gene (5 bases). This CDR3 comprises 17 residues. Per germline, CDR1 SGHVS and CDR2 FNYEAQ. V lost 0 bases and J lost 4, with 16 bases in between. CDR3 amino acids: CASSLASQTAFGNTIYF. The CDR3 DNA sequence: TGTGCCAGCAGCTTAGCGTCACAGACAGCTTTCGGAAACACCATATATTTT.